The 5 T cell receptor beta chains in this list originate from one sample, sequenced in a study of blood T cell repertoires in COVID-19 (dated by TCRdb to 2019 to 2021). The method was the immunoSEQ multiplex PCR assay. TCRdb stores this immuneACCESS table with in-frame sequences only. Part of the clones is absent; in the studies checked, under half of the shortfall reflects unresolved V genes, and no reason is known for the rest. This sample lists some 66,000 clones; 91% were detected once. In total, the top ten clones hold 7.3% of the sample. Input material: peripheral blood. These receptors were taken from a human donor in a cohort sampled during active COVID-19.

CDR3 in amino acids: CASSDRGARDEQYF. The DNA for the CDR3 is TGTGCCAGCAGTGATCGGGGGGCTAGGGACGAGCAGTACTTC. The chain is built from TRBV6-1 and TRBJ2-7; a possible D gene is TRBD2 (7 bases). Germline CDR1 MNHNS, CDR2 SASEGT. V lost 3 bases, J lost 5 bases, and 14 bases lay in between. The CDR3 sequence is 14 residues long.

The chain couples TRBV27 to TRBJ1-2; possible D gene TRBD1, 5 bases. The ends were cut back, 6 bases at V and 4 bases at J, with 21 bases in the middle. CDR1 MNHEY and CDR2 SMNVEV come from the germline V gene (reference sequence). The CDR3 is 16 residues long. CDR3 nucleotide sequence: TGTGCCAGCAGGGGCGGGACGGACACGGAAGGCTATGGCTACACCTTC. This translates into CASRGGTDTEGYGYTF.

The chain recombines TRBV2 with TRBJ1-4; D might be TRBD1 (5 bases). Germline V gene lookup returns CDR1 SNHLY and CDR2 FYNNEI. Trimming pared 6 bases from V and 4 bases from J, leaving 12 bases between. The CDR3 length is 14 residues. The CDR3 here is CASRADTNNEKLFF. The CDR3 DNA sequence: TGTGCCAGCAGGGCGGACACAAATAATGAAAAACTGTTTTTT.

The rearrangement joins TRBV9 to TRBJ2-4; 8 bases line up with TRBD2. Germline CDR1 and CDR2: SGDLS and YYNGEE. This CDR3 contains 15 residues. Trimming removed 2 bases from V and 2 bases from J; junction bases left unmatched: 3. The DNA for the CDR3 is TGTGCCAGCAGCGTGGGTAGCGGGACCAAAAACATTCAGTACTTC. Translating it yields CASSVGSGTKNIQYF.

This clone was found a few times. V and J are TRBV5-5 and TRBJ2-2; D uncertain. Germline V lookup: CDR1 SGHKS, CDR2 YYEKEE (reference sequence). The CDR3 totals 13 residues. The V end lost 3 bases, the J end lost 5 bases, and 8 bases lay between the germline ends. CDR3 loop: CASSSVETGELFF. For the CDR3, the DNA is TGTGCCAGCAGCTCCGTGGAGACCGGGGAGCTGTTTTTT.